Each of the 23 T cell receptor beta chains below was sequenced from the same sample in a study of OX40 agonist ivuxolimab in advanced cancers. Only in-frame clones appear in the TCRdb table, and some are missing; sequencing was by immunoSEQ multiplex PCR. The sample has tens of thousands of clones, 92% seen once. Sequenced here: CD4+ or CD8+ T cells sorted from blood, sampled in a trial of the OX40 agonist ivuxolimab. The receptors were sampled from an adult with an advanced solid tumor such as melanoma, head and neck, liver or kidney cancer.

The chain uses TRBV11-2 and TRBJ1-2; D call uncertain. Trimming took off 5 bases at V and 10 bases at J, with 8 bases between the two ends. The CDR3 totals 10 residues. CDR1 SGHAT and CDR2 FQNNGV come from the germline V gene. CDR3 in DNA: TGTGCCAGCAGCCCCTGGCCCTACACCTTC. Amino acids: CASSPWPYTF.

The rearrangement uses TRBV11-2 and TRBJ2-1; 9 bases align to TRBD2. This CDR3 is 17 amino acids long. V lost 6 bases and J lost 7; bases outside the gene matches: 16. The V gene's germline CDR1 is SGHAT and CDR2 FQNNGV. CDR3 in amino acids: CASSLVPSGVIRNEQFF. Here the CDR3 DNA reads TGTGCCAGCAGTCTAGTCCCTAGCGGGGTTATTAGGAATGAGCAGTTCTTC.

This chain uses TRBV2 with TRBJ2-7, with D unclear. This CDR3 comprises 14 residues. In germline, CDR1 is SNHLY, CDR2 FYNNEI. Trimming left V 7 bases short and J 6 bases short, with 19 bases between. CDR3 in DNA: TGTGCCAGCAACCTGGGGATCCTAACCTTCGAGCAGTACTTC. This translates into CASNLGILTFEQYF.

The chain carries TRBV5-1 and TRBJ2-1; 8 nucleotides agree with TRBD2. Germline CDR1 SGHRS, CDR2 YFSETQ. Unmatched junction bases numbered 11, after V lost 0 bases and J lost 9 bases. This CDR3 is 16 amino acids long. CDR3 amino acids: CASSLEPAGVAVEQFF. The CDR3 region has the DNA TGCGCCAGCAGCTTGGAGCCAGCGGGAGTAGCGGTTGAGCAGTTCTTC.

DNA for the CDR3: TGTGCCAGCAGTGACTTGCAGGGGGAAAAACTGTTTTTT. Translating gives CASSDLQGEKLFF. V gene TRBV25-1 combines with J gene TRBJ1-4; D is perhaps TRBD1 (6 bases). This CDR3 spans 13 amino acids. The V end was cut by 3 bases, the J end by 8 bases, with 10 bases between. Germline V lookup: CDR1 MGHDK, CDR2 SYGVNS.

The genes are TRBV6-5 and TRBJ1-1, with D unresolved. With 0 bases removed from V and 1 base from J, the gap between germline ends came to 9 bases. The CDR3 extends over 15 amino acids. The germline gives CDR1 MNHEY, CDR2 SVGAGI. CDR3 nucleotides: TGTGCCAGCAGTTACTCGATTAAGGCGAACACTGAAGCTTTCTTT. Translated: CASSYSIKANTEAFF.

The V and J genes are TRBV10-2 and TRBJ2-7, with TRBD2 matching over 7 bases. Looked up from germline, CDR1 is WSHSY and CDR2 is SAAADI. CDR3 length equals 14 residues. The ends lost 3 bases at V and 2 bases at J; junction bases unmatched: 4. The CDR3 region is CASSDSGLTYEQYF. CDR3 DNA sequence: TGCGCCAGCAGTGATAGCGGGTTGACCTACGAGCAGTACTTC.

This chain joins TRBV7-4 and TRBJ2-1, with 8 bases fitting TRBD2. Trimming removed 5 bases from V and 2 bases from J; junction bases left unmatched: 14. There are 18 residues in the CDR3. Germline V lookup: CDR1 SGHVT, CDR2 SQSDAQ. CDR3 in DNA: TGTGCCAGCAGCCGTTACAGTAGCGGGAAACGCCCCTACAATGAGCAGTTCTTC. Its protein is CASSRYSSGKRPYNEQFF.

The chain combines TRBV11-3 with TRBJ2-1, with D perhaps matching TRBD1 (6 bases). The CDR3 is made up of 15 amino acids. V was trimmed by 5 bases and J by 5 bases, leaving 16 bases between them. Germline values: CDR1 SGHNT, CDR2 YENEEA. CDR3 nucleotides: TGTGCCAGCAGCCCGCAAGCCGGGACACACAATGAGCAGTTCTTC. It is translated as CASSPQAGTHNEQFF.

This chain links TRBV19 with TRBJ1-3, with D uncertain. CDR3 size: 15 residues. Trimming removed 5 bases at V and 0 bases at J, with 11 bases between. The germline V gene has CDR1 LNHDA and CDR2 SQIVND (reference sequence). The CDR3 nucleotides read TGTGCCAGTAGTGCCCAGGACGGCTCTGGAAACACCATATATTTT. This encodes CASSAQDGSGNTIYF.

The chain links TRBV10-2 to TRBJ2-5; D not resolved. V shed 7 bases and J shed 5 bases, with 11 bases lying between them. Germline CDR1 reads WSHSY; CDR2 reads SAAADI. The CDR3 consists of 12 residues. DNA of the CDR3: TGCGCCAGCATGTTGCGGCGGGAGACCCAGTACTTC. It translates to CASMLRRETQYF.

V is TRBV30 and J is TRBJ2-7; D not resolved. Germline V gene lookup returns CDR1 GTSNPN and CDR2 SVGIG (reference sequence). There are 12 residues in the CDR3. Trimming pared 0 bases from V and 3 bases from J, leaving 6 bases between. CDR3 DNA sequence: TGTGCCTGGAGTGTTATGAGCTACGAGCAGTACTTC. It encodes CAWSVMSYEQYF.

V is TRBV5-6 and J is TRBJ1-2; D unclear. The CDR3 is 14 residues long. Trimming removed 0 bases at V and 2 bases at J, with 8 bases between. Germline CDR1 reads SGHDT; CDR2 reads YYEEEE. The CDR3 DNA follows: TGTGCCAGCAGCTTGGGGTCCTCGAACTATGGCTACACCTTC. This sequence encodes CASSLGSSNYGYTF.

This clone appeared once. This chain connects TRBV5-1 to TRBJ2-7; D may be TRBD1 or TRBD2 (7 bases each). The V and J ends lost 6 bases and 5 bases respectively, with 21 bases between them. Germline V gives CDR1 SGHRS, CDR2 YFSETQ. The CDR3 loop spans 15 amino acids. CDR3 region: CASNSGGRASHEQYF. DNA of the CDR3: TGCGCCAGCAACTCAGGGGGGAGGGCCAGCCACGAGCAGTACTTC.

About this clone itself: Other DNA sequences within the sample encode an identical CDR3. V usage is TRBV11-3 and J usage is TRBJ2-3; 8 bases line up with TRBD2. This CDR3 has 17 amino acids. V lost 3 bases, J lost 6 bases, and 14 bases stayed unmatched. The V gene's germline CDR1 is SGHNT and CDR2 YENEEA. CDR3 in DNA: TGTGCCAGCAGCTTGCAACTACTGGCGGGAGGCGCGGATACGCAGTATTTT. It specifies CASSLQLLAGGADTQYF.

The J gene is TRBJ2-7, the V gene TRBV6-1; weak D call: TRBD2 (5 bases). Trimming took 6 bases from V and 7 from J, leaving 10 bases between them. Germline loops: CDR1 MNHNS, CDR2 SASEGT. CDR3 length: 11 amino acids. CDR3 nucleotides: TGTGCCAGCAGACTAGTCTGGGAGCAGTACTTC. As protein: CASRLVWEQYF.

The CDR3 sequence: CASRAELAGEQFF. The CDR3 DNA reads TGTGCCAGCAGGGCTGAACTAGCGGGTGAGCAGTTCTTC. V gene TRBV2 combines with J gene TRBJ2-1, with 9 bases lining up with TRBD2. The germline CDR1 and CDR2 sequences are SNHLY and FYNNEI. After removal of 6 bases from V and 9 bases from J, the junction contained 6 bases not matched to a gene. The CDR3 extends over 13 amino acids.

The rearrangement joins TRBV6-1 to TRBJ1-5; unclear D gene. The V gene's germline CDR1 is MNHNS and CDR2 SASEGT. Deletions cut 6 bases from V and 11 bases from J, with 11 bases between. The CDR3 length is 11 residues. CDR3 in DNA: TGTGCCAGCAGCACCCCAGAGGCCCAGCATTTT. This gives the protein CASSTPEAQHF.

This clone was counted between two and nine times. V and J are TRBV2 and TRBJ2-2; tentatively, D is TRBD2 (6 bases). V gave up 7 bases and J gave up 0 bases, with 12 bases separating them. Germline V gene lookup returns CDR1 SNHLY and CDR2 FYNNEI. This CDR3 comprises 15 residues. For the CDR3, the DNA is TGTGCCAGCACCCGGGACTTTTCGAACACCGGGGAGCTGTTTTTT. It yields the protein CASTRDFSNTGELFF.

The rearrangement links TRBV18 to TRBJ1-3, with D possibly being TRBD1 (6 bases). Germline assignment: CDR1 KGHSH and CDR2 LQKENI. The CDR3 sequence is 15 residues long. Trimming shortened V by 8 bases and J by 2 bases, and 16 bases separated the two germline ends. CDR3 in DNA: TGTGCCAGCACCACAACAGGGCTGCCTGGAAACACCATATATTTT. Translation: CASTTTGLPGNTIYF.

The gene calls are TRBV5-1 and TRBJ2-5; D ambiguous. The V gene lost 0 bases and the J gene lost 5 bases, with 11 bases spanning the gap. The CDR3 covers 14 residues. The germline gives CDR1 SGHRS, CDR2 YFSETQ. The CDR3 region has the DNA TGCGCCAGCAGCTTGGATAAGGGTTGGGAGACCCAGTACTTC. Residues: CASSLDKGWETQYF.

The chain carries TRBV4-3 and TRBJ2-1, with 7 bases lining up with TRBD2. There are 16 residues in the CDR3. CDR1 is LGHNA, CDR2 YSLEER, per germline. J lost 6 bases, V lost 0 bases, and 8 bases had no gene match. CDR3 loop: CASSQDQRTRLNEQFF. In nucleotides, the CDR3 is TGCGCCAGCAGCCAAGATCAGAGGACTAGACTCAATGAGCAGTTCTTC.

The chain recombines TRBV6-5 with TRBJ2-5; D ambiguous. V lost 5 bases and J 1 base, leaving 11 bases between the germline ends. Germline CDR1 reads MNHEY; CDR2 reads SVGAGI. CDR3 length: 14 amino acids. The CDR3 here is CASSTTAPQETQYF. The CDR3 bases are TGTGCCAGCAGTACCACAGCCCCCCAAGAGACCCAGTACTTC.